The rows below give T cell receptor beta chains drawn from one sample of a study of vaccination and CD4 T cells after COVID-19. Their specific antigens are unknown. Each CDR3 protein is one row after TCRdb ran MiXCR on the PCR reads. The sample contains around 7,800 distinct CDR3 sequences, around two fifths of which appear only once. The sequenced sample consisted of CD4+ T cells from blood, cultured in vitro. These receptors all come from a human donor in good health. CDR3s include the opening cysteine and the closing phenylalanine or tryptophan. The D gene is left open where the match is weak. Clone size is not always given. Where it is, it says once, few, many or a class for expanded clones.

V gene,D gene,J gene,clone size,CDR3 DNA,CDR3 protein
TRBV25-1,.,TRBJ2-5,.,TGTGCCAGCAGTGAACCCCTAGGGAGGGGGGAGACCCAGTACTTC,CASSEPLGRGETQYF
TRBV7-2,TRBD2,TRBJ2-1,.,TGTGCCAGCAGCCTTAGCGGGAGCCCCTTTTACAATGAGCAGTTCTTC,CASSLSGSPFYNEQFF
TRBV7-2,TRBD2,TRBJ2-7,.,TGTGCCAGCAGCACGCACGGTGGGGGGGGGCAGTACTTC,CASSTHGGGGQYF
TRBV6-1,TRBD2,TRBJ2-2,.,TGTGCCAGCAGTCGGCCGGGACTAGGAGTCGGGGAGCTGTTTTTT,CASSRPGLGVGELFF
TRBV12-3/TRBV12-4,.,TRBJ1-2,.,TGTGCCAGCAGTTCGACCTCTAACTATGGCTACACCTTC,CASSSTSNYGYTF
TRBV20-1,.,TRBJ1-1,.,TGCAGTGCGAACGCGGGACACTTGAACACTGAAGCTTTCTTT,CSANAGHLNTEAFF
TRBV7-8,.,TRBJ2-3,few,TGTGCCAGCGGCGCTATCACAGATACGCAGTATTTT,CASGAITDTQYF
TRBV9,.,TRBJ2-5,few,TGTGCCAGCAGCGTAGATCCTGGGGGGGCGCAAAGAGAGACCCAGTACTTC,CASSVDPGGAQRETQYF
TRBV6-2/TRBV6-3,.,TRBJ1-5,few,TGTGCCAGCAGTTACTCGGGGTATAGCAATCAGCCCCAGCATTTT,CASSYSGYSNQPQHF
TRBV5-4,.,TRBJ1-5,.,TGTGCCAGCAGCGATAGGGGACAGCCCCAGCATTTT,CASSDRGQPQHF
TRBV2,.,TRBJ2-2,.,TGTGCCACCCGACCGGCCCGCACCGGGGAGCTGTTTTTT,CATRPARTGELFF
TRBV19,.,TRBJ1-5,few,TGTGCCAGTAGCCGTGGGACGGGTGAAGGGACCTATCAGCCCCAGCATTTT,CASSRGTGEGTYQPQHF
TRBV20-1,TRBD2,TRBJ2-7,few,TGCAGTGTTCCGGGACTAGCGGGACCCGTGAGCCCCTACGAGCAGTACTTC,CSVPGLAGPVSPYEQYF
TRBV7-2,.,TRBJ1-6,.,TGTGCCAGCAGCTTTTTAACCGGGCAGGATAATTCACCCCTCCACTTT,CASSFLTGQDNSPLHF
TRBV7-2,TRBD1,TRBJ2-1,.,TGTGCCAGCAGGACCCGGGACAGGTCCTACAATGAGCAGCTCTTC,CASRTRDRSYNEQLF
TRBV4-2,TRBD2,TRBJ2-1,.,TGTGCCAGCAGCCAAGACGGGACTAGCGGGAGGGATGAGCAGTTCTTC,CASSQDGTSGRDEQFF
TRBV20-1,TRBD2,TRBJ2-1,.,TGCAGTGCGATAGCGGGATACTCCTACAATGAGCAGTTCTTC,CSAIAGYSYNEQFF
TRBV6-1,.,TRBJ2-7,.,TGTGCCAGCAGTGACCCCCCTGGACAGTGGACGTGGGATTACGAGCAGTACTTC,CASSDPPGQWTWDYEQYF
TRBV7-7,.,TRBJ2-5,few,TGTGCTAGCAGCTTCTCTCTAGGGAAGACCCAGTACTTC,CASSFSLGKTQYF
TRBV6-2/TRBV6-3,.,TRBJ1-5,.,TGTGCCAGCAGTCAACCGACCGGCAATCAGCCCCAGCATTTT,CASSQPTGNQPQHF
TRBV19,.,TRBJ2-7,.,TGTGCCAGTAGTATGAGGGGGAGCTCCTACGAGCAGTACTTC,CASSMRGSSYEQYF
TRBV7-2,TRBD2,TRBJ2-1,few,TGTGCCAGCAGCTTAGATCCAGCGGGAGTCGAGCAGTTCTTC,CASSLDPAGVEQFF
TRBV11-2,.,TRBJ1-1,.,TGTGCCAGCAGCTTAGATCGTGGGTCCTGGGGGCTCACTGAAGCTTTCTTT,CASSLDRGSWGLTEAFF
TRBV6-1,.,TRBJ2-7,.,TGTGCCAGCACTAGGGCTCCTAGCTCCTACGAGCAGTACTTC,CASTRAPSSYEQYF
TRBV15,TRBD1,TRBJ2-5,few,TGTGCCACCAGCAGCAGGGGACAGGGCTTCGGGGAGACCCAGTACTTC,CATSSRGQGFGETQYF
TRBV18,TRBD1,TRBJ1-5,.,TGTGCCAGCTCACCGGGACAGCATAGCAATCAGCCCCAGCATTTT,CASSPGQHSNQPQHF
TRBV5-8,.,TRBJ1-2,few,TGTGCCAGCAGCTTAAGAACCTTC,CASSLRTF
TRBV6-1,.,TRBJ1-5,few,TGTGCCAGCAGTGCCCCTCTAGGCCCCCAGCATTTT,CASSAPLGPQHF
TRBV7-9,.,TRBJ2-2,few,TGTGCCAGCAGCTTACGCAGCACCGGGGAGCTGTTTTTT,CASSLRSTGELFF
TRBV7-3,TRBD1,TRBJ2-3,few,TGTGCCAGCAGCTTGGCCGGGACAGGGTTCGCAGATACGCAGTATTTT,CASSLAGTGFADTQYF
TRBV4-1,TRBD1,TRBJ1-2,.,TGCGCCAGCAGCCAGACCGGACAGGTCTATGGCTACACCTTC,CASSQTGQVYGYTF
TRBV6-1,.,TRBJ2-1,.,TGTGCCAGCAGTGGGGGGGCTAGCTCCTACAATGAGCAGTTCTTC,CASSGGASSYNEQFF
TRBV28,.,TRBJ2-7,.,TGTGCCAGCACAACTAACTCCTACGAGCAGTACTTC,CASTTNSYEQYF
TRBV7-2,.,TRBJ1-5,few,TGTGCCAGCAGCTCGAGTCGGGTCGCCCTGGGAAATCAGCCCCAGCATTTT,CASSSSRVALGNQPQHF
TRBV6-1,.,TRBJ1-5,.,TGTGCCAGCAGTGAAGCTGGGGGGCACGATCAGCCCCAGCATTTT,CASSEAGGHDQPQHF
TRBV7-9,.,TRBJ2-2,.,TGTGCCAGCAGCTTAGCCTTAGGGACCGGGGAGCTGTTTTTT,CASSLALGTGELFF
TRBV20-1,TRBD2,TRBJ2-7,.,TGCAGTGCTAGAGATCTGGCGGGAGGGCCCGGTAAACCCTACGAGCAGTACTTC,CSARDLAGGPGKPYEQYF
TRBV20-1,.,TRBJ2-7,.,TGCAGTGCTAGAGATGGAGGGGGCCCCTACGAGCAGTACTTC,CSARDGGGPYEQYF
TRBV11-3,TRBD2,TRBJ2-3,.,TGTGCCAGCAGCTCAGGACTAGAGACTGGCACAGATACGCAGTATTTT,CASSSGLETGTDTQYF
TRBV6-1,TRBD1,TRBJ1-2,.,TGTGCCAGCAGGTCGGACAGGGGGCGAGGCTACACCTTC,CASRSDRGRGYTF
TRBV18,TRBD1,TRBJ2-7,.,TGTGCCAGCTCACCCGGGACAGGGGTCTACGAGCAGTACTTC,CASSPGTGVYEQYF
TRBV20-1,TRBD1,TRBJ2-1,few,TGCAGTGCCTCGGGACAGGGGGCTTTTGAGCAGTTCTTC,CSASGQGAFEQFF
TRBV20-1,TRBD1,TRBJ1-2,few,TGCAGTGCACCCGACAGGGAGCAGGGTGGCTACACCTTC,CSAPDREQGGYTF
TRBV5-5,.,TRBJ1-2,few,TGTGCCAGCAGCTTGGGGGGCCGCTTTCCTAACTATGGCTACACCTTC,CASSLGGRFPNYGYTF
TRBV4-3,.,TRBJ2-6,.,TGCGCCAGCAGCCAAGACGGCAGCTCTGGGGCCAACGTCCTGACTTTC,CASSQDGSSGANVLTF
TRBV20-1,TRBD1,TRBJ2-7,large,TGCAGTGCTAGATCCGGGACAGGGGGATCCTCCTACGAGCAGTACTTC,CSARSGTGGSSYEQYF